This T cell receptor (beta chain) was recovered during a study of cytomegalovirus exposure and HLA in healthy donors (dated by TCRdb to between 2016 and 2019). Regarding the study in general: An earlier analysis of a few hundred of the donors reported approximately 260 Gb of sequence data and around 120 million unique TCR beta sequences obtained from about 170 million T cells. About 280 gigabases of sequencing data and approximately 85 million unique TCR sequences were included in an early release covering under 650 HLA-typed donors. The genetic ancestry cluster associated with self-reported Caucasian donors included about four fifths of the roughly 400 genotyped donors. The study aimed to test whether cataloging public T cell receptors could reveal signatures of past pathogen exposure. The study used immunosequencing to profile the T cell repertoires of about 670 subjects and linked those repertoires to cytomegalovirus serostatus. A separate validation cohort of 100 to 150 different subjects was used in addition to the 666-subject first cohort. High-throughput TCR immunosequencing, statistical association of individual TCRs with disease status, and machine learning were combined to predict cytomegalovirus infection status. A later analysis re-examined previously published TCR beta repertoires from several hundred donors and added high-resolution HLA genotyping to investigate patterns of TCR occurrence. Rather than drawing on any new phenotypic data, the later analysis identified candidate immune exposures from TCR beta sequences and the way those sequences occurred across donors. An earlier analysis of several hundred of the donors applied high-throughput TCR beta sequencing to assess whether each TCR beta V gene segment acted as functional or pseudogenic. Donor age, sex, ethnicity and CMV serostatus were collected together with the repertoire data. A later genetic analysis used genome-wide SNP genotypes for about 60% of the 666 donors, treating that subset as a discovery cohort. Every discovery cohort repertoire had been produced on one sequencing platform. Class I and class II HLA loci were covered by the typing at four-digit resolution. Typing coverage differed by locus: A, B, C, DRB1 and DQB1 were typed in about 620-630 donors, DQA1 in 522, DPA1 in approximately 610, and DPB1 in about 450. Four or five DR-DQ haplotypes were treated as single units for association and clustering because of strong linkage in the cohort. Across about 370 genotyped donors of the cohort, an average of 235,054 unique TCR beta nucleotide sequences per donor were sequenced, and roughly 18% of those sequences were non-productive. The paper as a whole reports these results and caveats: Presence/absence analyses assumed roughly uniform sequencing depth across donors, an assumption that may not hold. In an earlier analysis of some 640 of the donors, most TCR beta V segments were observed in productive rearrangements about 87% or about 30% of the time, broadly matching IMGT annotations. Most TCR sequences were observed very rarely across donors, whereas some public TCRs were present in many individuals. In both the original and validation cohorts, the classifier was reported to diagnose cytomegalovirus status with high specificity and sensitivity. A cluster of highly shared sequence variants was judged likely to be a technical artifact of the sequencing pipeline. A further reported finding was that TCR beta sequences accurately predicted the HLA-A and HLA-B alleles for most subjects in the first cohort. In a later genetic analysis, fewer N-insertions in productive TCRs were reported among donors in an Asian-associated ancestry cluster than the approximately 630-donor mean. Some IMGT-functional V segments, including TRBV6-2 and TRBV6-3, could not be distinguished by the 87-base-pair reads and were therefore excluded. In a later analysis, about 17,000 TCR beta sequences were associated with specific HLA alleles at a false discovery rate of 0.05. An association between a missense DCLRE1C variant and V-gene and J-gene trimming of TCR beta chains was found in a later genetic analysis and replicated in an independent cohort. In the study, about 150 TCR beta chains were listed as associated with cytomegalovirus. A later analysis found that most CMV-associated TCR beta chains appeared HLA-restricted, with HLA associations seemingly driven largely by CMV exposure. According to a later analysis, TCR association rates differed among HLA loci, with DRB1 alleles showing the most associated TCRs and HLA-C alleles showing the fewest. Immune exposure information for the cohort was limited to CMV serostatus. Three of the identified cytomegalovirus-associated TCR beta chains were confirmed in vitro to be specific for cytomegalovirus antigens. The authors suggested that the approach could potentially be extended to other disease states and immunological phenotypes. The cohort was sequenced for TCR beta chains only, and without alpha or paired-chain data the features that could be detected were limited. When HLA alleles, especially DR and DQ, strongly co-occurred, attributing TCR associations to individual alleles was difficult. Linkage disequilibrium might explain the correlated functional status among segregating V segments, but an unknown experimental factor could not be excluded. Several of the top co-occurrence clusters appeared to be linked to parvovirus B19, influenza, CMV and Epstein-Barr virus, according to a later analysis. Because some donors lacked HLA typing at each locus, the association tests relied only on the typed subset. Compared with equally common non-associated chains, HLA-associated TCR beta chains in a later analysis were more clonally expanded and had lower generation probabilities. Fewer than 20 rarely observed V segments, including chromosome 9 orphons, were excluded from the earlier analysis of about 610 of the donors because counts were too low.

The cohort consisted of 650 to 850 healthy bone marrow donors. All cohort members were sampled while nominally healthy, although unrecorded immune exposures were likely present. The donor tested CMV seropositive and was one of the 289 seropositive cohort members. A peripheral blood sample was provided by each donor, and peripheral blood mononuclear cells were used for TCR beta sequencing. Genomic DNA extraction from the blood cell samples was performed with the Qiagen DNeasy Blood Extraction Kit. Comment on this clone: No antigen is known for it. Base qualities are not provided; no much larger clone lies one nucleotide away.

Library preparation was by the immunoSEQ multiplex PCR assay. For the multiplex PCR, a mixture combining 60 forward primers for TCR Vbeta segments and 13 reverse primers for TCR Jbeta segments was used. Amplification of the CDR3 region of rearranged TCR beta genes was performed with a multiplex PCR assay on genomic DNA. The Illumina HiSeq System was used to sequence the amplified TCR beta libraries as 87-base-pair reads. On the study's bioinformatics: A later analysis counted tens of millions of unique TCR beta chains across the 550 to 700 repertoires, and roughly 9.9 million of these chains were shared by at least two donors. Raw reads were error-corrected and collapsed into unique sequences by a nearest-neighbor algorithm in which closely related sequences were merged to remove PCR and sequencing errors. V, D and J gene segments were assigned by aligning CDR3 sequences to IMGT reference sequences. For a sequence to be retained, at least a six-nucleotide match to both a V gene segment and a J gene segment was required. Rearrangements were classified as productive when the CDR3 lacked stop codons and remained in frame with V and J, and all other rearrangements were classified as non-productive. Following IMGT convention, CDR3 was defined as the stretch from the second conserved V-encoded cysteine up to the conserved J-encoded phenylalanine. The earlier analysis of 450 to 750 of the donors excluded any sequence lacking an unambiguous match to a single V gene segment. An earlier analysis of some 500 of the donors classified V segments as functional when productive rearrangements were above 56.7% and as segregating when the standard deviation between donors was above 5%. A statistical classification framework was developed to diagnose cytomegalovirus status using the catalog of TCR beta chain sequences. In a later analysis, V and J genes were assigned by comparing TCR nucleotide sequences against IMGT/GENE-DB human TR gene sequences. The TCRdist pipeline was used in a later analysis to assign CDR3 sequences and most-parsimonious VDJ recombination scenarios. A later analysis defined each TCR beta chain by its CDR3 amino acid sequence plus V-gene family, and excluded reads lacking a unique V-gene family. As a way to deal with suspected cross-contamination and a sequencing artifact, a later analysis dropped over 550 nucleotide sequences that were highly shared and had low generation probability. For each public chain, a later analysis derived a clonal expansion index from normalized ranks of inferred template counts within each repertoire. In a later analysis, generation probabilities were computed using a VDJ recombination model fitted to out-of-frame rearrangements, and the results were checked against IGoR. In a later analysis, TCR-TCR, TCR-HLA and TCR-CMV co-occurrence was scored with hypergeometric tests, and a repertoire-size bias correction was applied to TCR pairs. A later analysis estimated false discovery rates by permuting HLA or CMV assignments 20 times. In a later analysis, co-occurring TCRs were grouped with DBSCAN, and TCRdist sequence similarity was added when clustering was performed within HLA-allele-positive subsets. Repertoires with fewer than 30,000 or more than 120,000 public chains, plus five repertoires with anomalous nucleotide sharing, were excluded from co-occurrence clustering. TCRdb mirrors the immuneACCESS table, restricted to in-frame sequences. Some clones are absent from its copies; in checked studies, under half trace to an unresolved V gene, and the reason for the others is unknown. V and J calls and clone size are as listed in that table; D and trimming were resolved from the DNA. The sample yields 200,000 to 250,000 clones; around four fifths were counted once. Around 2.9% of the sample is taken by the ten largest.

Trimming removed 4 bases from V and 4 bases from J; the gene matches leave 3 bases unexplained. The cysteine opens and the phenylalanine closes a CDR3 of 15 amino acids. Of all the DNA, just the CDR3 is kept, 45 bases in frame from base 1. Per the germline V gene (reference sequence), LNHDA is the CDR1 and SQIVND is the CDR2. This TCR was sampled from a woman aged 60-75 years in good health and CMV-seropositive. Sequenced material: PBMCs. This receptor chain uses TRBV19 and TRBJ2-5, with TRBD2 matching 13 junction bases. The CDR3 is CASSRLAGGVETQYF. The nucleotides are TGTGCCAGTAGTAGACTAGCGGGAGGTGTAGAGACCCAGTACTTC.